These 8 T cell receptor beta chains originate from one sample sequenced in a study of blood T cell repertoires in COVID-19. Produced via immunoSEQ multiplex PCR; TCRdb's table is partial and in-frame only. This sample yields 200,000 to 300,000 clones, of which approximately 86% are seen a single time; approximately 2% belongs to the top ten. The material sequenced was peripheral blood. These receptors all come from a man aged 25-45 years with active or convalescent COVID-19.

The chain couples TRBV5-8 to TRBJ2-7, with D tentatively TRBD2 (5 bases). Trimming stripped 1 base from V and 4 bases from J, with 9 bases between. This CDR3 is built from 13 residues. Germline V gene sequence: CDR1 SGHTS, CDR2 YDEGEE. In DNA form, the CDR3 reads TGTGCCAGCAGCTTGATTCGGGGATACGAGCAGTACTTC. Protein sequence: CASSLIRGYEQYF.

The CDR3 loop reads CSASLGDSLANGYTF. For the CDR3, the DNA is TGCAGTGCTAGTCTAGGAGACAGCCTTGCAAATGGCTACACCTTC. The chain couples TRBV20-1 to TRBJ1-2; the D gene is possibly TRBD1 (5 bases). The CDR3 totals 15 residues. Germline V gene lookup returns CDR1 DFQATT and CDR2 SNEGSKA (reference sequence). The ends were cut back, 3 bases at V and 6 bases at J, with 20 bases in the middle.

The J gene is TRBJ1-6, the V gene TRBV7-2; the match to TRBD1 covers 7 bases. V lost 6 bases to trimming and J lost 5 bases; unmatched junction nucleotides: 10. The CDR3 spans 16 residues. Germline CDR1 is SGHTA and CDR2 is FQGNSA. DNA for the CDR3: TGTGCCAGCAGTCGTATGGGGGACAGAAATAATTCACCCCTCCACTTT. It encodes CASSRMGDRNNSPLHF.

The V and J genes are TRBV7-9 and TRBJ2-2, with 9 nucleotides matching TRBD2. The J segment lost 3 bases and the V segment lost 2 bases, leaving 10 bases of the junction unmatched. This CDR3 has 18 amino acids. Germline V gene data show CDR1 as SEHNR and CDR2 as FQNEAQ (reference sequence). The CDR3 region has the DNA TGTGCCAGCAGCTTATACGCGGGGGGGATCCCTGACACCGGGGAGCTGTTTTTT. The encoded protein is CASSLYAGGIPDTGELFF.

The rearrangement links TRBV5-1 to TRBJ2-3; 7 bases are a match to TRBD2. The V gene's germline CDR1 is SGHRS and CDR2 YFSETQ. After removal of 1 base from V and 4 bases from J, the junction contained 6 bases not matched to a gene. This CDR3 has 15 amino acids. Written as DNA, the CDR3 is TGCGCCAGCAGCTTGCAATCAGCGGGGCCAGATACGCAGTATTTT. Translation: CASSLQSAGPDTQYF.

J is TRBJ2-3 and V is TRBV10-3; no definite D call. CDR3 length equals 14 residues. Per germline, CDR1 ENHRY and CDR2 SYGVKD. V gave up 6 bases and J gave up 2 bases, with 12 bases separating them. The CDR3 protein is CAISFGEHTDTQYF. For the CDR3, the DNA is TGTGCCATCAGCTTTGGTGAACACACAGATACGCAGTATTTT.

The J gene is TRBJ1-1, the V gene TRBV27; TRBD1 might be the D (6 bases). V lost 0 bases and J 5 bases, leaving 22 bases between the germline ends. This CDR3 spans 18 amino acids. Germline V gives CDR1 MNHEY, CDR2 SMNVEV (reference sequence). As DNA, the CDR3 is TGTGCCAGCAGTTTATCTCGCAGGGGCCTTCTCGGTTGGACTGAAGCTTTCTTT. Its protein product is CASSLSRRGLLGWTEAFF.

The rearrangement links TRBV6-5 to TRBJ2-5; 7 bases are a match to TRBD2. This CDR3 region has 16 residues. V shed 2 bases, J shed 3 bases, and the junction held 9 bases outside the gene matches. CDR1 is MNHEY, CDR2 SVGAGI, per germline. The CDR3 DNA reads as TGTGCCAGCAGTTACCCCCGGGGGACTACTAAAGAGACCCAGTACTTC. It translates to CASSYPRGTTKETQYF.